This TCR beta chain was retrieved from a study of blood T cell repertoires in COVID-19. Sequencing used immunoSEQ multiplex PCR; TCRdb keeps in-frame clones, though not all of them. This sample has roughly 400,000 clones; around 92% occur once, and the top ten carry less than 2%. The sequenced sample consisted of PBMCs or T cells enriched from blood (not recorded which). This clonotype was obtained from a woman in her twenties or thirties who had recovered from COVID-19.

The CDR3 here is CASSSRTGYGYTF. In nucleotides, the CDR3 is TGTGCCAGCAGTTCACGAACAGGCTATGGCTACACCTTC. The V and J genes are TRBV28 and TRBJ1-2, with TRBD1 as a possible D gene (5 bases). The CDR3 spans 13 residues. Per germline, CDR1 MDHEN and CDR2 SYDVKM. The ends were cut back, 4 bases at V and 4 bases at J, with 10 bases in the middle.